These T cell receptor beta chains were read from a single sample in a study of blood T cell repertoires in COVID-19. Clones were read by immunoSEQ multiplex PCR, and TCRdb kept only the in-frame ones, dropping some. The profile shows about 150,000 clones, about 81% of them singletons. Sequences were obtained from PBMCs or T cells enriched from blood (not recorded which). These receptors all come from a man aged 45-65 years who had recovered from COVID-19. The CDR3 runs from the conserved cysteine through the conserved F or W. Size tells how often a clone was seen (once, few, many) or the class of an expanded clone, and some rows leave it out.

size: NA
V: TRBV4-2
J: TRBJ1-5
CDR3: CASSQEGDSNQPQHF

size: NA
V: TRBV27
J: TRBJ1-5
CDR3: CASSPDRGNQPQHF

size: once
V: TRBV5-5
J: TRBJ1-1
CDR3: CASSLTVATDNTEAFF

size: NA
V: TRBV5-1
J: TRBJ1-2
CDR3: CASSLGNRDTYGYTF

size: NA
V: TRBV18
J: TRBJ2-1
CDR3: CASSPTLSSYNEQFF

size: NA
V: TRBV4-1
J: TRBJ2-1
CDR3: CASSQDRLGEQFF

size: NA
V: TRBV11-3
J: TRBJ2-1
CDR3: CASSSGTSGGRNEQFF

size: NA
V: TRBV11-3
J: TRBJ2-5
CDR3: CASSLVSGLKETQYF

size: few
V: TRBV30
J: TRBJ1-1
CDR3: CAWSVRGQFLGEAFF

size: NA
V: TRBV19
J: TRBJ2-1
CDR3: CASSIRGPYNEQFF

size: few
V: TRBV29-1
J: TRBJ1-3
CDR3: CSADRTLSGNTIYF

size: NA
V: TRBV6-5
J: TRBJ2-3
CDR3: CASSYTTSHTQYF

size: NA
V: TRBV5-1
J: TRBJ2-3
CDR3: CASSLGLAGASYTDTQYF

size: NA
V: TRBV6-2/TRBV6-3
J: TRBJ2-2
CDR3: CASSYSYSSGGATGELFF

size: many
V: TRBV6-4
J: TRBJ2-2
CDR3: CASSDAGTGELFF

size: NA
V: TRBV14
J: TRBJ1-6
CDR3: CASSAGTSSYNSPLHF

size: NA
V: TRBV12-5
J: TRBJ1-2
CDR3: CASGLRGGYGYTF

size: NA
V: TRBV3-1/TRBV3-2
J: TRBJ1-2
CDR3: CASSRPHRGKNYGYTF